The 21 T cell receptor beta chains below all came from one sample that was sequenced in a study of shared clonotypes between healthy human individuals. Using immunoSEQ multiplex PCR, the repertoire was profiled, and TCRdb retains in-frame clones only, with some absent. The table lists about 2.3 million clones, 93% of them singletons, with 0.39% in the top ten. Sequenced input: naive CD4+ T cells from PBMCs. Described subset: CD45RA+ positively selected. Source of these receptors: a man between 18 and 29 years old in good health. Some clones in this sample may be carry-over from other donors' samples.

This chain joins TRBV11-2 and TRBJ2-7, with TRBD2 matching 13 bases. J gave up 2 bases and V 6 bases, and 7 bases lay outside the gene matches. Germline CDR1 is SGHAT and CDR2 is FQNNGV. The CDR3 is made up of 16 amino acids. This CDR3 reads CASSRPGLAGPYEQYF. Here the CDR3 DNA reads TGTGCCAGCAGTCGGCCGGGACTAGCGGGGCCCTACGAGCAGTACTTC. Drawing the rest from reference TRBV11-2 and TRBJ2-7, the complete variable domain is EAGVAQSPRYKIIEKRQSVAFWCNPISGHATLYWYQQILGQGPKLLIQFQNNGVVDDSQLPKDRFSAERLKGVDSTLKIQPAKLEDSAVYLCASSRPGLAGPYEQYFGPGTRLTVT.

Details on this clone: The same CDR3 can be traced to other DNA sequences in this sample. The V and J genes are TRBV27 and TRBJ2-7, with 11 positions matching TRBD1. The CDR3 length is 15 residues. J lost 2 bases, V lost 8 bases, and 8 bases had no gene match. Per germline, CDR1 MNHEY and CDR2 SMNVEV (reference sequence). CDR3 residues: CASRKPGQGAYEQYF. The CDR3 coding sequence is TGTGCCAGCCGGAAACCGGGACAGGGGGCCTACGAGCAGTACTTC.

The rearrangement links TRBV4-1 to TRBJ2-7; D possibly corresponds to TRBD1 (5 bases). Germline V gives CDR1 MGHRA, CDR2 YSYEKL. The V end was cut by 5 bases, the J end by 0 bases, with 14 bases between. This CDR3 region has 15 residues. CDR3 protein: CASSVGRTLSYEQYF. The CDR3 DNA reads TGCGCCAGCAGCGTAGGCCGGACACTCTCCTACGAGCAGTACTTC.

The chain links TRBV28 to TRBJ1-1; 8 nucleotides line up with TRBD1. The CDR3 sequence is 13 residues long. After removal of 5 bases from V and 4 bases from J, the junction contained 3 bases not matched to a gene. CDR1 MDHEN and CDR2 SYDVKM come from the germline V gene. CDR3 nucleotides: TGTGCCAGCAGTCCTACAGGGGGCACTGAAGCTTTCTTT. As protein: CASSPTGGTEAFF.

CDR3 sequence: CASSRAGEGRTEQYF. DNA of the CDR3: TGTGCCAGCAGCAGGGCGGGGGAGGGACGAACCGAGCAGTACTTC. V is TRBV5-6 and J is TRBJ2-7; 7 bases are shared with TRBD2. Per germline, CDR1 SGHDT and CDR2 YYEEEE. After removal of 4 bases from V and 6 bases from J, the junction contained 13 bases not matched to a gene. The CDR3 runs to 15 residues.

The CDR3 reads CATSREIAGGGETQYF. In DNA form, the CDR3 reads TGTGCCACCAGCAGAGAAATAGCGGGAGGGGGAGAGACCCAGTACTTC. The V gene is TRBV15, the J gene TRBJ2-5, with 11 positions matching TRBD2. This CDR3 contains 16 residues. V lost 0 bases and J lost 4; bases outside the gene matches: 4. Looked up from germline, CDR1 is LNHNV and CDR2 is YYDKDF (reference sequence).

The chain links TRBV18 to TRBJ1-2, with D perhaps TRBD1 (6 bases). The germline CDR1 and CDR2 sequences are KGHSH and LQKENI. V was clipped by 1 base and J by 5 bases, with 14 bases between them. The CDR3 length is 15 residues. CDR3 region: CASSPQSWGLYGYTF. The CDR3 bases are TGTGCCAGCTCACCACAATCCTGGGGGCTGTATGGCTACACCTTC. Full variable domain (remainder filled in from reference TRBV18 and TRBJ1-2): NAGVMQNPRHLVRRRGQEARLRCSPMKGHSHVYWYRQLPEEGLKFMVYLQKENIIDESGMPKERFSAEFPKEGPSILRIQQVVRGDSAAYFCASSPQSWGLYGYTFGSGTRLTVV.

The V gene is TRBV6-1, the J gene TRBJ2-7, with D maybe TRBD1 (5 bases). The CDR3 covers 14 residues. Germline CDR1 reads MNHNS; CDR2 reads SASEGT. Trimming took off 2 bases at V and 3 bases at J, with 11 bases between the two ends. The CDR3 DNA follows: TGTGCCAGCAGTGAAACAGGTTCCCACTACGAGCAGTACTTC. This translates into CASSETGSHYEQYF.

CDR3 bases: TGTGCCAGCAGCCCAGCACGGAATGAGCAGTTCTTC. Its translation: CASSPARNEQFF. The chain couples TRBV7-3 to TRBJ2-1, with no clear D. V gave up 5 bases and J gave up 7 bases, with 9 bases separating them. This CDR3 is built from 12 residues. Per germline, CDR1 SGHTA and CDR2 FQGTGA.

The rearrangement joins TRBV28 to TRBJ2-4; D is possibly TRBD1 (6 bases). Germline V gene sequence: CDR1 MDHEN, CDR2 SYDVKM. With 7 bases removed from V and 0 bases from J, the gap between germline ends came to 13 bases. The CDR3 extends over 15 amino acids. The DNA of the CDR3 is TGTGCCAGCACCCCAACAGGGCTAGCCAAAAACATTCAGTACTTC. Protein sequence: CASTPTGLAKNIQYF.

This clone was observed a single time. The V gene is TRBV4-2, the J gene TRBJ2-7, with 8 bases aligning to TRBD2. The CDR3 has 15 residues. Germline V lookup: CDR1 LGHNA, CDR2 YNFKEQ. Germline trimming cut 0 bases from V and 4 bases from J; bases unmatched to any gene: 5. CDR3 sequence (DNA): TGTGCCAGCAGCCAAGAGTTGGTAGCGGGGTACGAGCAGTACTTC. It is translated as CASSQELVAGYEQYF.

About this clone itself: Other nucleotide sequences in the sample specify the same CDR3. The rearrangement joins TRBV9 to TRBJ2-7; 7 bases agree with TRBD1. The CDR3 runs 12 residues. Germline CDR1 and CDR2: SGDLS and YYNGEE. V was pared by 3 bases and J by 3 bases, with 0 bases of the junction left unmatched. The CDR3 spells CASSGQGYEQYF. The DNA for the CDR3 is TGTGCCAGCAGCGGACAGGGCTACGAGCAGTACTTC.

The rearrangement uses TRBV5-1 and TRBJ2-5, with 16 bases aligning to TRBD2. The germline V gene has CDR1 SGHRS and CDR2 YFSETQ. The ends lost 3 bases at V and 5 bases at J; junction bases unmatched: 4. CDR3 length equals 16 residues. The CDR3 coding sequence is TGCGCCAGCAGCTCGGGACTAGCGGGAGGGGCGGAGACCCAGTACTTC. Translated: CASSSGLAGGAETQYF.

This chain connects TRBV10-3 to TRBJ2-5; D is perhaps TRBD2 (6 bases). Germline CDR1 and CDR2: ENHRY and SYGVKD. Trimming cost V 4 bases and J 5 bases, with 11 bases left between them. The CDR3 consists of 13 residues. CDR3 region: CAISAGSGETQYF. The CDR3 nucleotides are TGTGCCATCAGTGCCGGGAGCGGGGAGACCCAGTACTTC.

CDR3 sequence reads: CASSSHQVANQPQHF. The CDR3 bases are TGTGCCAGCAGTTCACACCAGGTAGCCAATCAGCCCCAGCATTTT. The chain couples TRBV28 to TRBJ1-5; D not certain. V lost 4 bases and J 3 bases, leaving 13 bases between the germline ends. Per germline, CDR1 MDHEN and CDR2 SYDVKM. The length of the CDR3 is 15 residues.

J is TRBJ2-1 and V is TRBV11-2; D not resolved. Germline loops: CDR1 SGHAT, CDR2 FQNNGV. This CDR3 has 14 residues. Trimming pared 5 bases from V and 8 bases from J, leaving 16 bases between. Here the CDR3 reads CASSRTAGVDEQFF. The CDR3 region has the DNA TGTGCCAGCAGCCGCACCGCTGGCGTCGATGAGCAGTTCTTC. Combining the CDR3 with reference TRBV11-2 and TRBJ2-1 gives the whole variable domain EAGVAQSPRYKIIEKRQSVAFWCNPISGHATLYWYQQILGQGPKLLIQFQNNGVVDDSQLPKDRFSAERLKGVDSTLKIQPAKLEDSAVYLCASSRTAGVDEQFFGPGTRLTVL.

Worth noting for this clone: This sample also contains other DNA sequences that code for the same CDR3. V usage is TRBV7-3 and J usage is TRBJ2-6; TRBD1 might be the D (5 bases). Germline V CDR1 and CDR2: SGHTA, FQGTGA. This CDR3 is built from 14 residues. Trimming removed 5 bases at V and 1 base at J, with 6 bases between. The CDR3 nucleotides are TGTGCCAGCAGCCCAGGGTCTGGGGCCAACGTCCTGACTTTC. Translated: CASSPGSGANVLTF.

V gene TRBV5-1 combines with J gene TRBJ1-3; D perhaps matches TRBD1 (6 bases). Trimming took off 1 base at V and 3 bases at J, with 11 bases between the two ends. This CDR3 has 15 residues. CDR1 SGHRS and CDR2 YFSETQ come from the germline V gene. This CDR3 reads CASSLQGSGGNTIYF. The DNA for the CDR3 is TGCGCCAGCAGCTTGCAGGGGAGTGGTGGAAACACCATATATTTT.

This chain connects TRBV2 to TRBJ2-3, with D hard to call. The CDR3 sequence is 14 residues long. The V and J ends lost 5 bases and 6 bases respectively, with 15 bases between them. CDR1 and CDR2 from the germline V gene are SNHLY and FYNNEI. CDR3 in amino acids: CASSISWDSDTQYF. In DNA, the CDR3 is TGTGCCAGCAGTATTAGCTGGGATTCGGATACGCAGTATTTT.

The chain recombines TRBV27 with TRBJ2-3; perhaps TRBD1 as D (6 bases). Germline CDR1 reads MNHEY; CDR2 reads SMNVEV (reference sequence). V lost 9 bases and J 6 bases, leaving 25 bases between the germline ends. The CDR3 loop spans 16 amino acids. The CDR3 nucleotides read TGTGCCAGTGCTGCCCCCAGGGGCGGACTTTGGGATACGCAGTATTTT. Translated, it gives CASAAPRGGLWDTQYF.

The V and J genes are TRBV5-1 and TRBJ2-7; D ambiguous. V lost 0 bases, J lost 4 bases, and 8 bases lay in between. There are 13 residues in the CDR3. Germline CDR1 and CDR2: SGHRS and YFSETQ. The CDR3 loop reads CASSLAAVYEQYF. CDR3 coding DNA: TGCGCCAGCAGCTTGGCCGCGGTTTACGAGCAGTACTTC.